The clone carrying this TCR beta chain occurred once. Some clones are missing from TCRdb's copy, which holds only in-frame ones; the method was immunoSEQ multiplex PCR. This sample has tens of thousands of clones, with about 90% found just once. J was trimmed by 0 bases and V by 3 bases; bases with no gene match: 2. Looked up from germline, CDR1 is SGHRS and CDR2 is YFSETQ. CDR3 length: 17 amino acids. This sample is part of a study of T cell changes during pregnancy in multiple sclerosis. Sequencing was performed on peripheral blood, taken in the first trimester of pregnancy. This TCR came from a female donor in good health, enrolled as a control in a pregnancy study. The chain employs TRBV5-1 and TRBJ2-5; 16 nucleotides line up with TRBD2. The CDR3 nucleotides are TGCGCCAGCAGCTCGGGACTAGCGGGGGGGTACCAAGAGACCCAGTACTTC. Its translation is CASSSGLAGGYQETQYF.